What follows are 7 T cell receptor beta chains derived from one specimen sequenced in a study of CD8 T cells in ankylosing spondylitis. General study points: A TCR beta motif of 8 or 9 highly homologous variants appeared characteristic of ankylosing spondylitis blood.

From the 5' RACE reads, TCRdb called clonotypes with MiXCR, one entry per CDR3 protein. The data show about 540,000 distinct CDR3 sequences, roughly 13% seen once. These receptors lack a known antigen. Sample: blood, either unsorted or a sorted T cell fraction (not recorded which). All receptors derive from a male donor with ankylosing spondylitis.

In its sample, this clonotype was seen many times. V is TRBV12-3 or TRBV12-4 and J is TRBJ1-4; D is unclear. The V end lost 6 bases, the J end lost 0 bases, and 8 bases lay between the germline ends. CDR3 length: 14 residues. The CDR3 nucleotides are TGTGCCAGCAGGCCGGCCGCAACTAATGAAAAACTGTTTTTT. It yields the protein CASRPAATNEKLFF.

The rearrangement joins TRBV6-1 to TRBJ2-2; D is undetermined. This CDR3 contains 13 residues. V was cut by 2 bases and J by 7 bases, with 8 bases left in between. Germline V lookup: CDR1 MNHNS, CDR2 SASEGT. DNA for the CDR3: TGTGCCAGCAGTGAATGGCGGCTCGGGGAGCTGTTTTTT. This translates into CASSEWRLGELFF.

The J gene is TRBJ2-7, the V gene TRBV6-1; 9 bases fit TRBD2. V shed 4 bases and J 1 base; nucleotides not matched to a gene: 8. The CDR3 covers 16 residues. Looked up from germline, CDR1 is MNHNS and CDR2 is SASEGT. CDR3 nucleotide sequence: TGTGCCAGCAGTGTTTCTGGCGGGAGGGGGTCCTACGAGCAGTACGTC. This gives the protein CASSVSGGRGSYEQYV.

V and J are TRBV5-1 and TRBJ1-1; D ambiguous. V was pared by 6 bases and J by 1 base, with 10 bases between. The CDR3 is 13 residues long. Germline V gene sequence: CDR1 SGHRS, CDR2 YFSETQ. Here the CDR3 DNA reads TGCGCCAGCAACACGGACGGGAACACTGAAGCTTTCTTT. Translated, it gives CASNTDGNTEAFF.

This clonotype was counted many times. The CDR3 DNA reads as TGCGCCAGCATCTCTCGGGGTAATGAGCAGTTCTTC. Protein: CASISRGNEQFF. The J gene is TRBJ2-1, the V gene TRBV5-1, with D perhaps matching TRBD2 (5 bases). Deletions cut 6 bases from V and 7 bases from J, with 11 bases between. CDR1 is SGHRS and CDR2 is YFSETQ in the germline V gene. CDR3 length: 12 residues.

This clonotype was counted many times. The junction and the germline gene differ at one end; a read error may be behind it. This chain joins TRBV20-1 and TRBJ2-3; the match to TRBD2 covers 8 bases. CDR1 is DFQATT, CDR2 SNEGSKA, per germline (reference sequence). This CDR3 spans 14 amino acids. CDR3 amino acids: CCLAGSTVTDTQYF. CDR3 DNA: TGTTGTCTAGCGGGCTCCACGGTAACAGATACGCAGTATTTT.

V gene TRBV7-9 combines with J gene TRBJ2-7; D not certain. Germline CDR1 and CDR2: SEHNR and FQNEAQ (reference sequence). There are 14 residues in the CDR3. Trimming pared 4 bases from V and 3 bases from J, leaving 13 bases between. Written as DNA, the CDR3 is TGTGCCAGCAGCTCTCCCCGCTCGGACTACGAGCAGTACTTC. Translated, it gives CASSSPRSDYEQYF.